The 32 T cell receptor beta chains below were found in one sample sequenced in a study of early T cells in non-severe SARS-CoV-2 infection. TCRdb redid the calling of the 5' RACE reads with MiXCR, one entry per CDR3 protein. There are tens of thousands of distinct CDR3 sequences in the sample; about 14% occur only once, and roughly 12% lies in the top ten. The sequenced sample was whole blood. All receptors derive from an adult who was a healthcare worker with PCR-confirmed SARS-CoV-2 infection or an uninfected control (not recorded which).

The V and J genes are TRBV11-2 and TRBJ2-7, with D perhaps matching TRBD1 or TRBD2 (7 bases each). The germline V gene encodes CDR1 SGHAT and CDR2 FQNNGV. The V and J ends lost 5 bases and 9 bases respectively, with 17 bases between them. The length of the CDR3 is 13 residues. The CDR3 coding sequence is TGTGCCAGCAGCCGGGACAGAAGGGAGGGGCAGTACTTC. This translates into CASSRDRREGQYF.

J is TRBJ1-1 and V is TRBV24-1; D remains ambiguous. Germline assignment: CDR1 KGHDR and CDR2 SFDVKD. Deletions cut 5 bases from V and 0 bases from J, with 6 bases between. This CDR3 has 13 residues. The CDR3 coding sequence is TGTGCCACCAGTGCCCGTCTGAACACTGAAGCTTTCTTT. It translates to CATSARLNTEAFF.

A few counts support this clonotype. The chain links TRBV7-8 to TRBJ1-6, with TRBD1 as a possible D gene (5 bases). The CDR3 runs 15 residues. Per the germline V gene, CDR1 is SGHVS and CDR2 is FQNEAQ. Trimming cost V 2 bases and J 8 bases, with 13 bases left between them. CDR3 bases: TGTGCCAGCAGCTTAATCTGGAGGGGATATTCACCCCTCCACTTT. Protein product: CASSLIWRGYSPLHF.

The chain uses TRBV7-2 and TRBJ2-1; D is perhaps TRBD2 (6 bases). Germline V CDR1 and CDR2: SGHTA, FQGNSA. The CDR3 consists of 14 residues. V dropped 0 bases and J dropped 15 bases, with 18 bases sitting between them. The CDR3 sequence: CASSLAIPNSAGFF. CDR3 nucleotides: TGTGCCAGCAGCTTAGCGATCCCGAACTCAGCGGGGTTCTTC. Using reference TRBV7-2 and TRBJ2-1 for the parts outside the CDR3, the full variable domain is GAGVSQSPSNKVTEKGKDVELRCDPISGHTALYWYRQSLGQGLEFLIYFQGNSAPDKSGLPSDRFSAERTGGSVSTLTIQRTQQEDSAVYLCASSLAIPNSAGFFGPGTRLTVL.

Only a few counts were recorded for this clonotype. The V call is TRBV6-6, the J call TRBJ2-1; TRBD2 aligns across 7 bases. Trimming at V came to 8 bases and at J to 6 bases, leaving 7 bases not matched to a gene. Germline V lookup: CDR1 MNHNY, CDR2 SVGAGI (reference sequence). This CDR3 has 13 residues. CDR3: CASLVREANEQFF. CDR3 coding DNA: TGTGCCAGCCTGGTCCGGGAGGCCAATGAGCAGTTCTTC.

Many counts were recorded for this clonotype. This rearrangement joins TRBV20-1 to TRBJ1-5; 7 bases fit TRBD1. The V gene's germline CDR1 is DFQATT and CDR2 SNEGSKA (reference sequence). The CDR3 totals 14 residues. V lost 6 bases to trimming and J lost 3 bases; unmatched junction nucleotides: 8. Here the CDR3 reads CSASLDRDNQPQHF. The CDR3 DNA reads as TGCAGTGCGAGCCTAGACAGGGACAATCAGCCCCAGCATTTT.

The sample holds many counts of this clonotype. The chain links TRBV29-1 to TRBJ2-3, with a possible D match to TRBD2 (5 bases). CDR3 length: 12 amino acids. The germline V gene has CDR1 SQVTM and CDR2 ANQGSEA. Trimming shortened V by 5 bases and J by 4 bases, and 10 bases separated the two germline ends. Here the CDR3 reads CSVQLVSDTQYF. DNA of the CDR3: TGCAGCGTTCAACTAGTATCAGATACGCAGTATTTT.

This clonotype was found a few times. The rearrangement uses TRBV9 and TRBJ1-1; 9 bases match TRBD1. Germline values: CDR1 SGDLS, CDR2 YYNGEE. V dropped 0 bases and J dropped 0; count of bases not matched to a gene: 3. The CDR3 is 16 residues long. CDR3 region: CASSVGTGAMNTEAFF. DNA for the CDR3: TGTGCCAGCAGCGTAGGGACAGGGGCCATGAACACTGAAGCTTTCTTT. Looking up the rest from reference TRBV9 and TRBJ1-1 gives the full variable domain: DSGVTQTPKHLITATGQRVTLRCSPRSGDLSVYWYQQSLDQGLQFLIQYYNGEERAKGNILERFSAQQFPDLHSELNLSSLELGDSALYFCASSVGTGAMNTEAFFGQGTRLTVV.

In its sample, this clonotype was seen a few times. The gene calls are TRBV30 and TRBJ1-2, with D possibly TRBD1 on 6 matching bases. The germline V gene has CDR1 GTSNPN and CDR2 SVGIG (reference sequence). Trimming removed 5 bases from V and 3 bases from J, with 13 bases in between. This CDR3 comprises 13 residues. The CDR3 DNA reads as TGTGCCTGGGACTTGGCAGGGGACTATGGCTACACCTTC. It yields the protein CAWDLAGDYGYTF.

The chain employs TRBV20-1 and TRBJ2-1; the D gene is possibly TRBD2 (6 bases). This CDR3 contains 14 residues. V was pared by 6 bases and J by 0 bases, with 12 bases between. Germline V CDR1 and CDR2: DFQATT, SNEGSKA (reference sequence). DNA of the CDR3: TGCAGTGCGCCTCTAGCGAGCTCCTACAATGAGCAGTTCTTC. Amino acid sequence: CSAPLASSYNEQFF.

By sample fraction, this clonotype is medium-sized. The CDR3 is CASSPTGTSGSRLKTQYF. In nucleotides, the CDR3 is TGTGCCAGCAGCCCCACCGGGACTAGCGGGAGTAGGTTAAAGACCCAGTACTTC. V is TRBV7-8 and J is TRBJ2-5; 14 bases line up with TRBD2. This CDR3 spans 18 amino acids. Germline V gene lookup returns CDR1 SGHVS and CDR2 FQNEAQ. V lost 5 bases, J lost 6 bases, and 14 bases stayed unmatched.

In this sample, this clonotype turned up a few times. One end of the junction fails to match germline, which may point to a read error. The chain recombines TRBV7-7 with TRBJ1-4; TRBD1 matches 7 bases. Germline CDR1 is SSHAT and CDR2 is FNYEAQ (reference sequence). There are 13 residues in the CDR3. The CDR3 protein is CASSLRQGEKLFF. The CDR3 bases are TGTGCTAGCAGCCTCCGACAGGGTGAAAAACTGTTTTTT. Looking up the rest from reference TRBV7-7 and TRBJ1-4 gives the full variable domain: GAGVSQSPRYKVTKRGQDVTLRCDPISSHATLYWYQQALGQGPEFLTYFNYEAQPDKSGLPSDRFSAERPEGSISTLTIQRTEQRDSAMYRCASSLRQGEKLFFGSGTQLSVL.

The chain uses TRBV30 and TRBJ2-3; tentative D call: TRBD1 (6 bases). The V gene's germline CDR1 is GTSNPN and CDR2 SVGIG (reference sequence). The CDR3 spans 15 residues. V lost 0 bases and J lost 5, with 15 bases in between. The CDR3 DNA follows: TGTGCCTGGAGTGTATCAGGGGCCGCACGAGATACGCAGTATTTT. It is translated as CAWSVSGAARDTQYF. Looking up the rest from reference TRBV30 and TRBJ2-3 gives the full variable domain: SQTIHQWPATLVQPVGSPLSLECTVEGTSNPNLYWYRQAAGRGLQLLFYSVGIGQISSEVPQNLSASRPQDRQFILSSKKLLLSDSGFYLCAWSVSGAARDTQYFGPGTRLTVL.

This clonotype was detected only a few times. The chain has TRBV18 and TRBJ1-4; unclear D gene. The CDR3 sequence is 14 residues long. Germline lookup yields CDR1 KGHSH and CDR2 LQKENI. V was shortened by 2 bases and J by 8 bases, with 12 bases between the two germline ends. CDR3 bases: TGTGCCAGCTCACCATCCGGTGACGGGGAAAAACTGTTTTTT. The encoded protein is CASSPSGDGEKLFF.

This clonotype was seen repeatedly, ten times or more. The chain is built from TRBV7-9 and TRBJ1-2, with D possibly matching TRBD1 (5 bases). The CDR3 is made up of 14 amino acids. Between the trimmed V and J ends, which lost 3 bases and 5 bases, there was a span of 13 bases. Germline V gene lookup returns CDR1 SEHNR and CDR2 FQNEAQ (reference sequence). CDR3: CASSLAGPGYGYTF. CDR3 in DNA: TGTGCCAGCAGCTTGGCAGGGCCGGGGTATGGCTACACCTTC. Full variable domain (rest looked up from reference TRBV7-9 and TRBJ1-2): DTGVSQNPRHKITKRGQNVTFRCDPISEHNRLYWYRQTLGQGPEFLTYFQNEAQLEKSRLLSDRFSAERPKGSFSTLEIQRTEQGDSAMYLCASSLAGPGYGYTFGSGTRLTVV.

This chain joins TRBV5-1 and TRBJ1-2; D not certain. In germline, CDR1 is SGHRS, CDR2 YFSETQ. CDR3 size: 14 residues. The V gene lost 7 bases and the J gene lost 8 bases, with 21 bases spanning the gap. The CDR3 loop is CASGLSGRFDGYTF. The CDR3 DNA follows: TGCGCCAGCGGGCTTTCGGGGAGGTTCGACGGCTACACCTTC.

This clonotype was counted a few times. This chain connects TRBV6-5 to TRBJ2-1; D not certain. The V end was cut by 6 bases, the J end by 3 bases, with 18 bases between. The CDR3 spans 16 residues. Per germline, CDR1 MNHEY and CDR2 SVGAGI. Here the CDR3 DNA reads TGTGCCAGCAGCAGCCTGAGTGGCGCCGACTACAATGAGCAGTTCTTC. Residues: CASSSLSGADYNEQFF.

The chain carries TRBV11-2 and TRBJ2-1; weak D call: TRBD1 (6 bases). V was shortened by 3 bases and J by 1 base, with 10 bases between the two germline ends. Germline V CDR1 and CDR2: SGHAT, FQNNGV. The CDR3 runs to 15 residues. The CDR3 region is CASSFGQQSYNEQFF. CDR3 sequence (DNA): TGTGCCAGCAGCTTTGGACAGCAATCCTACAATGAGCAGTTCTTC.

This clonotype came up a few times. V and J are TRBV10-3 and TRBJ2-7, with TRBD2 matching 8 bases. CDR3 length equals 14 residues. Unmatched junction bases numbered 6, after V lost 3 bases and J lost 5 bases. CDR1 and CDR2 (germline): ENHRY, SYGVKD. The CDR3 sequence is CAISEPRGLDEQYF. The CDR3 nucleotides read TGTGCCATCAGTGAACCCCGGGGACTAGACGAGCAGTACTTC.

This clonotype was observed a few times. The chain combines TRBV28 with TRBJ2-3; perhaps TRBD2 as D (6 bases). Per germline, CDR1 MDHEN and CDR2 SYDVKM. The CDR3 covers 15 residues. Trimming removed 5 bases at V and 4 bases at J, with 16 bases between. CDR3 amino acids: CASSPPGGNADTQYF. CDR3 nucleotides: TGTGCCAGCAGTCCCCCCGGAGGGAATGCAGATACGCAGTATTTT. The full variable domain, rest sourced from reference TRBV28 and TRBJ2-3, is DVKVTQSSRYLVKRTGEKVFLECVQDMDHENMFWYRQDPGLGLRLIYFSYDVKMKEKGDIPEGYSVSREKKERFSLILESASTNQTSMYLCASSPPGGNADTQYFGPGTRLTVL.

The chain's CDR3 is CASSYSGTNWVNEQFF. CDR3 DNA sequence: TGTGCCAGCAGTTACTCCGGCACCAATTGGGTAAATGAGCAGTTCTTC. The chain is built from TRBV6-2 or TRBV6-3 and TRBJ2-1; D is unresolved. There are 16 residues in the CDR3. Looked up from germline, CDR1 is MNHEY and CDR2 is SVGEGT. The V end lost 0 bases, the J end lost 7 bases, and 16 bases lay between the germline ends.

This sequence joins TRBV4-3 and TRBJ2-3, with a weak D call TRBD1 (6 bases). Trimming pared 6 bases from V and 2 bases from J, leaving 33 bases between. This CDR3 spans 21 amino acids. Per germline, CDR1 LGHNA and CDR2 YSLEER. The CDR3 region is CASSQRKQGWHHKNTTDTQYF. CDR3 DNA sequence: TGCGCCAGCAGTCAGAGGAAACAGGGCTGGCACCACAAGAACACCACAGATACGCAGTATTTT.

This clonotype was detected only a few times. The V and J genes are TRBV29-1 and TRBJ1-2; D is possibly TRBD1 (6 bases). The CDR3 is made up of 15 amino acids. Trimming stripped 5 bases from V and 0 bases from J, with 16 bases between. Germline V gives CDR1 SQVTM, CDR2 ANQGSEA. The CDR3 nucleotides are TGCAGCGTTTTTTCTAGAGGACAGCCTAACTATGGCTACACCTTC. Translated, it gives CSVFSRGQPNYGYTF.

The chain has TRBV20-1 and TRBJ1-4; D is unclear. The germline V gene has CDR1 DFQATT and CDR2 SNEGSKA (reference sequence). V was shortened by 5 bases and J by 13 bases, with 14 bases between the two germline ends. This CDR3 is 11 amino acids long. The CDR3 DNA is TGCAGTGCTTACCTCGGGCCTGGACTGTTTTTT. Translated: CSAYLGPGLFF.

This clonotype came up many times. The chain links TRBV20-1 to TRBJ1-5, with 7 bases lining up with TRBD1. Germline CDR1 reads DFQATT; CDR2 reads SNEGSKA (reference sequence). V was clipped by 0 bases and J by 7 bases; unmatched bases: 9. There are 15 residues in the CDR3. The CDR3 reads CSARDRKGGGQPQHF. DNA for the CDR3: TGCAGTGCTAGAGATCGGAAAGGAGGGGGCCAGCCCCAGCATTTT.

This clonotype appeared many times. The gene calls are TRBV3-1 and TRBJ2-2; 11 nucleotides align to TRBD2. V lost 0 bases, J lost 3 bases, and 3 bases stayed unmatched. Germline-derived CDR1 and CDR2 are LGHDT and YNNKEL (reference sequence). CDR3 size: 17 residues. CDR3 nucleotide sequence: TGTGCCAGCAGCCAAGAGGGACTAGCGGCTTACACCGGGGAGCTGTTTTTT. Protein product: CASSQEGLAAYTGELFF.

This clonotype was counted between two and nine times. CDR3 in DNA: TGTGCCAGCAGCTTAGCTTACGCGAACACTGAAGCTTTCTTT. Residues: CASSLAYANTEAFF. The rearrangement links TRBV7-6 to TRBJ1-1; no clear D. V was shortened by 0 bases and J by 1 base, with 6 bases between the two germline ends. Germline V gene data show CDR1 as SGHVS and CDR2 as FNYEAQ. CDR3 size: 14 residues.

This clonotype was seen a handful of times. V gene TRBV20-1 combines with J gene TRBJ2-1; TRBD2 matches at 13 bases. Germline assignment: CDR1 DFQATT and CDR2 SNEGSKA (reference sequence). The CDR3 consists of 18 residues. Trimming cost V 0 bases and J 7 bases; bases outside gene matches: 12. CDR3 residues: CSARDWTSGGPGSNEQFF. As DNA, the CDR3 is TGCAGTGCTAGAGACTGGACTAGCGGGGGCCCCGGTAGTAATGAGCAGTTCTTC.

V usage is TRBV29-1 and J usage is TRBJ2-2; 8 nucleotides align to TRBD1. Germline lookup yields CDR1 SQVTM and CDR2 ANQGSEA. This CDR3 spans 14 amino acids. The V segment lost 7 bases and the J segment 3 bases; nucleotides outside the gene matches: 7. The DNA for the CDR3 is TGCAGCGGAGGGACAGGATGGGACACCGGGGAGCTGTTTTTT. It is translated as CSGGTGWDTGELFF.

The rearrangement uses TRBV27 and TRBJ2-3, with 11 bases matching TRBD2. Germline CDR1 is MNHEY and CDR2 is SMNVEV (reference sequence). The V gene end was trimmed by 1 base and the J gene end by 3 bases; junction bases not matched to a gene: 6. The CDR3 is made up of 17 amino acids. CDR3 in DNA: TGTGCCAGCAGTTTATACCCAATAGCGGGGGGGACAGATACGCAGTATTTT. This encodes CASSLYPIAGGTDTQYF.

The V call is TRBV7-9, the J call TRBJ2-3; 12 bases match TRBD2. V trimming: 5 bases; J trimming: 0 bases; junction bases outside the gene matches: 3. The CDR3 has 16 residues. Germline CDR1 and CDR2: SEHNR and FQNEAQ (reference sequence). CDR3 loop: CASSPGLAGSTDTQYF. DNA of the CDR3: TGTGCCAGCAGCCCTGGACTAGCGGGGAGCACAGATACGCAGTATTTT. Full variable domain (remainder filled in from reference TRBV7-9 and TRBJ2-3): DTGVSQNPRHKITKRGQNVTFRCDPISEHNRLYWYRQTLGQGPEFLTYFQNEAQLEKSRLLSDRFSAERPKGSFSTLEIQRTEQGDSAMYLCASSPGLAGSTDTQYFGPGTRLTVL.

This clonotype was counted between two and nine times. The rearrangement links TRBV19 to TRBJ1-5, with D perhaps TRBD1 (5 bases). Germline V CDR1 and CDR2: LNHDA, SQIVND (reference sequence). Trimming cost V 2 bases and J 1 base, with 9 bases left between them. The CDR3 length is 15 residues. The CDR3 DNA reads as TGTGCCAGTAGTATACGGGGGGGGAGCAATCAGCCCCAGCATTTT. Amino acids: CASSIRGGSNQPQHF. The complete variable domain, with remaining parts taken from reference TRBV19 and TRBJ1-5, reads DGGITQSPKYLFRKEGQNVTLSCEQNLNHDAMYWYRQDPGQGLRLIYYSQIVNDFQKGDIAEGYSVSREKKESFPLTVTSAQKNPTAFYLCASSIRGGSNQPQHFGDGTRLSIL.